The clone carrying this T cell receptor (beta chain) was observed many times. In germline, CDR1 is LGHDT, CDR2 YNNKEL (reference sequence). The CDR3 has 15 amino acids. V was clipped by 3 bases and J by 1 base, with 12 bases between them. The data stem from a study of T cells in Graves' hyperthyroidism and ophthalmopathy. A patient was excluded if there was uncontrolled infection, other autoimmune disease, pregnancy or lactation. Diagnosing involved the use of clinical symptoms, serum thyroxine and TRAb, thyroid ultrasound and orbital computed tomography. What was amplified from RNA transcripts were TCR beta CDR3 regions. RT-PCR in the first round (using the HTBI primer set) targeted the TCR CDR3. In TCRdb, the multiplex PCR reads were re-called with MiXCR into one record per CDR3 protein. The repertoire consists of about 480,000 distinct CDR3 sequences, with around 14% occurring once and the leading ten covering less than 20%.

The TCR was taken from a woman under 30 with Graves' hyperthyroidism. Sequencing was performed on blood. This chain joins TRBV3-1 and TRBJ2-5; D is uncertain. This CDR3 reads CASSQTAGFQETQYF. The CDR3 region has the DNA TGTGCCAGCAGCCAGACTGCCGGTTTCCAAGAGACCCAGTACTTC.